Listed here are 11 T cell receptor beta chains from one sample, sequenced in a study of CD8 T cells in ankylosing spondylitis. TCRdb re-called the 5' RACE reads through MiXCR, storing one row per CDR3 protein. The profile shows roughly 440,000 distinct CDR3 sequences, about 15% of them singletons. Antigen specificity for these receptors is unknown. Study-level results: A TCR beta motif of about eight highly homologous variants seemed to mark ankylosing spondylitis blood.

The specimen sequenced was blood, either unsorted or a sorted T cell fraction (not recorded which). Receptors were obtained from a male donor with ankylosing spondylitis.

This clonotype was seen a handful of times. This chain uses TRBV9 with TRBJ2-1; 7 nucleotides align to TRBD2. In germline, CDR1 is SGDLS, CDR2 YYNGEE. Trimming cost V 2 bases and J 8 bases; bases outside gene matches: 7. The CDR3 length is 14 residues. CDR3 residues: CASSVFREDHEQFF. The CDR3 nucleotides are TGTGCCAGCAGCGTTTTCCGGGAGGATCATGAGCAGTTCTTC.

This clonotype was seen at least ten times. The J gene is TRBJ2-1, the V gene TRBV20-1; D is unresolved. The CDR3 is 13 residues long. V dropped 4 bases and J dropped 3 bases, with 10 bases sitting between them. Germline assignment: CDR1 DFQATT and CDR2 SNEGSKA (reference sequence). The CDR3 sequence is CSATTGFYNEQFF. CDR3 coding DNA: TGCAGTGCTACGACGGGTTTCTACAATGAGCAGTTCTTC.

The V and J genes are TRBV18 and TRBJ2-7; 10 nucleotides line up with TRBD1. V gave up 6 bases and J gave up 2 bases; unmatched junction bases: 7. There are 15 residues in the CDR3. The germline V gene encodes CDR1 KGHSH and CDR2 LQKENI. The CDR3 coding sequence is TGTGCCAGCTCCCCCGGGACAGGGGTCCCCTACGAGCAGTACTTC. It is translated as CASSPGTGVPYEQYF. Full variable domain (rest looked up from reference TRBV18 and TRBJ2-7): NAGVMQNPRHLVRRRGQEARLRCSPMKGHSHVYWYRQLPEEGLKFMVYLQKENIIDESGMPKERFSAEFPKEGPSILRIQQVVRGDSAAYFCASSPGTGVPYEQYFGPGTRLTVT.

This clonotype was seen a few times. The V gene is TRBV20-1, the J gene TRBJ1-5; D not certain. The germline V and J ends were trimmed by 0 bases and 1 base, with 7 bases remaining between them. The CDR3 spans 14 residues. Germline CDR1 is DFQATT and CDR2 is SNEGSKA (reference sequence). The CDR3 bases are TGCAGTGCTAGAGATTGGCTGAGCAATCAGCCCCAGCATTTT. As protein: CSARDWLSNQPQHF.

The chain combines TRBV20-1 with TRBJ2-3, with D possibly matching TRBD1 (5 bases). V lost 0 bases, J lost 3 bases, and 10 bases lay in between. Germline V gene sequence: CDR1 DFQATT, CDR2 SNEGSKA (reference sequence). This CDR3 region has 14 residues. The CDR3 here is CSARDPPGTDTQYF. In DNA form, the CDR3 reads TGCAGTGCTAGAGATCCCCCAGGGACAGATACGCAGTATTTT.

V usage is TRBV9 and J usage is TRBJ2-6; unclear D gene. The length of the CDR3 is 13 residues. Germline V CDR1 and CDR2: SGDLS, YYNGEE. V dropped 3 bases and J dropped 1 base, with 2 bases sitting between them. DNA for the CDR3: TGTGCCAGCAGCGCGTCTGGGGCCAACGTCCTGACTTTC. Amino acid sequence: CASSASGANVLTF.

This clonotype was counted a few times. Here the CDR3 reads CASSLAARANTEAFF. The CDR3 DNA reads TGTGCCAGCAGCTTAGCCGCCAGGGCTAACACTGAAGCTTTCTTT. The chain joins TRBV7-2 to TRBJ1-1, with a tentative D call TRBD1 (5 bases). Trimming pared 0 bases from V and 2 bases from J, leaving 10 bases between. The CDR3 loop spans 15 amino acids. Germline V gives CDR1 SGHTA, CDR2 FQGNSA.

The chain is built from TRBV5-1 and TRBJ2-3; D remains ambiguous. V dropped 2 bases and J dropped 3 bases, with 7 bases sitting between them. The CDR3 runs 13 residues. Germline V CDR1 and CDR2: SGHRS, YFSETQ. The CDR3, as DNA: TGCGCCAGCAGCTTCGGACGGACAGATACGCAGTATTTT. It yields the protein CASSFGRTDTQYF.

This clonotype was seen many times. The V and J genes are TRBV7-2 and TRBJ1-1; D is undetermined. The V gene's germline CDR1 is SGHTA and CDR2 FQGNSA. This CDR3 has 14 amino acids. Deletions cut 5 bases from V and 1 base from J, with 11 bases between. CDR3 sequence reads: CASSPVVGNTEAFF. The CDR3 region has the DNA TGTGCCAGCAGCCCCGTTGTAGGGAACACTGAAGCTTTCTTT.

The chain carries TRBV11-2 and TRBJ1-6; D not resolved. The CDR3 consists of 15 residues. The germline gives CDR1 SGHAT, CDR2 FQNNGV. Trimming took 5 bases from V and 7 from J, leaving 15 bases between them. CDR3 coding DNA: TGTGCCAGCAGCAGATCCGTTTCTTGGAATTCACCCCTCCACTTT. It codes for CASSRSVSWNSPLHF.

The gene calls are TRBV11-2 and TRBJ2-2; TRBD2 might be the D (6 bases). Trimming removed 4 bases at V and 6 bases at J, with 9 bases between. Looked up from germline, CDR1 is SGHAT and CDR2 is FQNNGV. CDR3 length: 13 residues. The CDR3 protein is CASSSRGSGELFF. CDR3 sequence (DNA): TGTGCCAGCAGCTCCCGGGGGTCCGGGGAGCTGTTTTTT.